The rows below give T cell receptor beta chains drawn from one sample of a study of T cells after posttransplantation cyclophosphamide. Repertoires were generated with immunoSEQ multiplex PCR, while TCRdb's copy carries only in-frame clones and drops some. The data show approximately 23,000 clones, around 98% seen once. The sequenced sample consisted of naive CD4+ T cells sorted from PBMCs. The source of these receptors is a man aged 45-65 years in good health, CMV-negative, and a related stem cell transplant donor. Both conserved end residues are part of each CDR3. Fields, in order: J gene, clone size, D gene, V gene, CDR3 protein, CDR3 DNA. D genes are given only for firm matches. Size is stated for part of the rows, as once, few or many counts, or as a class when the clone is expanded.

TRBJ2-1 | NA | NA | TRBV5-1 | CASSLGTAGNEQFF | TGCGCCAGCAGCTTAGGGACCGCGGGAAATGAGCAGTTCTTC
TRBJ2-3 | once | NA | TRBV5-1 | CASSLGLGGGTDTQYF | TGCGCCAGCAGCTTGGGACTAGGAGGGGGCACAGATACGCAGTATTTT
TRBJ1-3 | NA | NA | TRBV7-9 | CASSPLGNTIYF | TGTGCCAGCAGCCCACTCGGAAACACCATATATTTT
TRBJ1-1 | NA | NA | TRBV2 | CASSPRTGMNTEAFF | TGTGCCAGCAGTCCGAGGACGGGAATGAACACTGAAGCTTTCTTT
TRBJ2-4 | once | NA | TRBV5-1 | CASSLKGLAIAKNIQYF | TGCGCCAGCAGCTTGAAAGGGCTAGCGATAGCCAAAAACATTCAGTACTTC
TRBJ2-7 | NA | NA | TRBV10-3 | CATNTGLSSYEQYF | TGTGCCACGAACACAGGCCTTAGCTCCTACGAGCAGTACTTC
TRBJ1-5 | NA | NA | TRBV5-8 | CASSFSRQPQHF | TGTGCCAGCAGCTTTAGTCGGCAGCCCCAGCATTTT
TRBJ2-7 | NA | NA | TRBV5-1 | CASSLGSRVPYEQYF | TGCGCCAGCAGCTTGGGATCGCGGGTCCCCTACGAGCAGTACTTC
TRBJ2-3 | NA | NA | TRBV7-2 | CASSLVGSREDTQYF | TGTGCCAGCAGCTTGGTTGGGTCCCGGGAGGATACGCAGTATTTT
TRBJ2-3 | NA | TRBD2 | TRBV19 | CASSRPLAGGSRTDTQYF | TGTGCCAGTAGTAGACCACTAGCGGGAGGTTCCCGCACAGATACGCAGTATTTT
TRBJ1-1 | NA | NA | TRBV14 | CASSQLRAEAFF | TGTGCCAGCAGCCAATTGAGGGCTGAAGCTTTCTTT
TRBJ1-1 | few | NA | TRBV10-3 | CAISSGVVTEAFF | TGTGCCATCAGTTCAGGGGTAGTCACTGAAGCTTTCTTT
TRBJ2-3 | NA | TRBD1 | TRBV7-9 | CASRQTGTATSTDTQYF | TGTGCCAGCAGACAAACCGGGACAGCCACTAGCACAGATACGCAGTATTTT
TRBJ1-5 | NA | NA | TRBV29-1 | CSVGWGFDSNQPQHF | TGCAGCGTGGGGTGGGGCTTTGATAGCAATCAGCCCCAGCATTTT
TRBJ2-2 | NA | TRBD1 | TRBV5-1 | CASSLVAGGDGELFF | TGCGCCAGCAGCTTGGTGGCAGGGGGAGACGGGGAGCTGTTTTTT
TRBJ2-1 | once | NA | TRBV9 | CASSGNQGLNYNEQFF | TGTGCCAGCAGCGGTAACCAGGGGCTTAATTACAATGAGCAGTTCTTC
TRBJ2-1 | NA | TRBD1 | TRBV7-3 | CASSRTGGNNEQFF | TGTGCCAGCAGCCGGACAGGGGGGAACAATGAGCAGTTCTTC
TRBJ2-1 | NA | TRBD2 | TRBV7-9 | CASSRATLAGTRENNEQFF | TGTGCCAGCAGCCGAGCGACACTCGCCGGGACTAGGGAAAACAATGAGCAGTTCTTC
TRBJ2-7 | NA | TRBD2 | TRBV27 | CASRLAGAGAYEQYF | TGTGCCAGCAGGCTAGCGGGAGCAGGGGCCTACGAGCAGTACTTC
TRBJ1-6 | NA | NA | TRBV7-8 | CASSLAGDLRDSAANSPLHF | TGTGCCAGCAGCTTAGCGGGAGACCTGAGGGATTCGGCTGCTAATTCACCCCTCCACTTT
TRBJ2-7 | NA | TRBD2 | TRBV27 | CASSRGGIYYEQYF | TGTGCCAGCAGTCGGGGGGGTATTTACTACGAGCAGTACTTC
TRBJ2-5 | NA | NA | TRBV2 | CASSANNQETQYF | TGTGCCAGCAGTGCCAACAACCAAGAGACCCAGTACTTC
TRBJ1-1 | NA | TRBD1 | TRBV11-2 | CASSSGQATRGATEAFF | TGTGCCAGCAGCTCCGGACAGGCGACAAGAGGTGCCACTGAAGCTTTCTTT
TRBJ1-6 | NA | NA | TRBV27 | CASSLSISHYNSPLHF | TGTGCCAGCAGTTTATCGATCTCACACTATAATTCACCCCTCCACTTT
TRBJ1-1 | NA | TRBD1 | TRBV7-2 | CASSSQGAPTEAFF | TGTGCCAGCAGCTCCCAGGGGGCGCCCACTGAAGCTTTCTTT
TRBJ1-2 | NA | TRBD1 | TRBV18 | CASSPPEGDRDGYTF | TGTGCCAGCTCACCACCGGAGGGGGACAGAGATGGCTACACCTTC